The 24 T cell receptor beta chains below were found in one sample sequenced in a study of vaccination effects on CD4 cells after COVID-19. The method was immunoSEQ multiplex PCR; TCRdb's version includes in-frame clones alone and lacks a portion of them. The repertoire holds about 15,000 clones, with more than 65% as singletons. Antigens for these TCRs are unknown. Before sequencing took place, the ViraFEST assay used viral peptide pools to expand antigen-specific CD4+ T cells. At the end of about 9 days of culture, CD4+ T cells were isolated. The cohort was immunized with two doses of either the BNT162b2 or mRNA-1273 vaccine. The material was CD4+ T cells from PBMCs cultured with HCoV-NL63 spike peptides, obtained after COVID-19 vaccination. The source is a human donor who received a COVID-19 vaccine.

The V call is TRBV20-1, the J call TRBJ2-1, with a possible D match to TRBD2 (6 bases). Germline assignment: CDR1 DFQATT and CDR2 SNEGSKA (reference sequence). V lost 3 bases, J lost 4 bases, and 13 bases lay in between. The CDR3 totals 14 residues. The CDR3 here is CSASNSGRYNEQFF. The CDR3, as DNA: TGCAGTGCTAGTAACTCCGGGAGATACAATGAGCAGTTCTTC.

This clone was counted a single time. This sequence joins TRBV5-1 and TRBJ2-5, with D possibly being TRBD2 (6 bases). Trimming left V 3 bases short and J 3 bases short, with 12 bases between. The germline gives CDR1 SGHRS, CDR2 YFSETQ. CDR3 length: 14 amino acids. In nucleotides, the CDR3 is TGCGCCAGCAGCTCGGAGGCGGGAAAAGAGACCCAGTACTTC. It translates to CASSSEAGKETQYF.

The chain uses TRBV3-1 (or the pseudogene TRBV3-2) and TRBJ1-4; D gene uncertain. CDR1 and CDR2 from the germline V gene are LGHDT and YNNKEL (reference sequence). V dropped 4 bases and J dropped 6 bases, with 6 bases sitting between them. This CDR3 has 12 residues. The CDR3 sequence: CASSRLDEKLFF. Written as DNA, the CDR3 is TGTGCCAGCAGCCGGCTAGATGAAAAACTGTTTTTT.

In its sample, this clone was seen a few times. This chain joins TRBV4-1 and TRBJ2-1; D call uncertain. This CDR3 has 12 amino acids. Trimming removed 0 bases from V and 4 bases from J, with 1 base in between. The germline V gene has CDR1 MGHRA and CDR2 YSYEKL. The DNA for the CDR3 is TGCGCCAGCAGCCAAGAGTACAATGAGCAGTTCTTC. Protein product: CASSQEYNEQFF.

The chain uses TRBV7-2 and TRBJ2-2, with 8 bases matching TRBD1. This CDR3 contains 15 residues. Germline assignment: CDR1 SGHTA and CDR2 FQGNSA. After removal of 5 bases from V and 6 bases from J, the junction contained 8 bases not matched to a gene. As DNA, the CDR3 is TGTGCCAGCAGCGGAAGACAGGGGAGCGCCGGGGAGCTGTTTTTT. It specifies CASSGRQGSAGELFF.

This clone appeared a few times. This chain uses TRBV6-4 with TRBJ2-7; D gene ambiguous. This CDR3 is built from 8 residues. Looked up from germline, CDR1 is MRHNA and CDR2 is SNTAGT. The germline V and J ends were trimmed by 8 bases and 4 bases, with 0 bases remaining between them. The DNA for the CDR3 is TGTGCCAGCTACGAGCAGTACTTC. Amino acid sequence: CASYEQYF.

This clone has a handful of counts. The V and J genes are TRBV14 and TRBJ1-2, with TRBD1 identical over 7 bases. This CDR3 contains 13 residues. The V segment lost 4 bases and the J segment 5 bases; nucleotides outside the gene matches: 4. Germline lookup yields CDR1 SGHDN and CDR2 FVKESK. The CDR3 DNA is TGTGCCAGCAGCCGGGACAGCTATTATGGCTACACCTTC. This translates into CASSRDSYYGYTF.

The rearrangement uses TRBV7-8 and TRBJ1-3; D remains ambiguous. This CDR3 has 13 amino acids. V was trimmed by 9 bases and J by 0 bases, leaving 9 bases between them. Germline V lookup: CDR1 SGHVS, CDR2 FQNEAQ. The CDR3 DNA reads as TGTGCCAGTACCCAGAGCTCTGGAAACACCATATATTTT. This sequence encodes CASTQSSGNTIYF.

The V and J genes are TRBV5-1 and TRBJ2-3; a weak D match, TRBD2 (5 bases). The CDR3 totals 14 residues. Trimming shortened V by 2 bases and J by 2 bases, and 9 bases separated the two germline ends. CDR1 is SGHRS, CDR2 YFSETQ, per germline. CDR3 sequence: CASSLAEDTDTQYF. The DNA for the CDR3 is TGCGCCAGCAGCTTAGCGGAAGACACAGATACGCAGTATTTT.

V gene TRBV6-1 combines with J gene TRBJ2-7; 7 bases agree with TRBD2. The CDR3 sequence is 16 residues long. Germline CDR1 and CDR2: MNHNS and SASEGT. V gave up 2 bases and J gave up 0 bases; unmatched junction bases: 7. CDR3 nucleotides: TGTGCCAGCAGTGAAATCGCGGGAGCAAGCTCCTACGAGCAGTACTTC. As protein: CASSEIAGASSYEQYF.

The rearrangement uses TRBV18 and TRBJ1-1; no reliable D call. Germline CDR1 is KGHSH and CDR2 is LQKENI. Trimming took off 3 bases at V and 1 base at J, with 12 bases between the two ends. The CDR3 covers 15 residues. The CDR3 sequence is CASSPLQAGNTEAFF. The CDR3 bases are TGTGCCAGCTCACCGTTGCAGGCTGGGAACACTGAAGCTTTCTTT.

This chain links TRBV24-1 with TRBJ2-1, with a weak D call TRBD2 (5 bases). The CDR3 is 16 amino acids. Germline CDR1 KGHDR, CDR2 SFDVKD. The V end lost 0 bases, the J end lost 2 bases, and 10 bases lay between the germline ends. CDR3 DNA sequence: TGTGCCACCAGTGATTTGGGGAGCGGAGCCTACAATGAGCAGTTCTTC. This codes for CATSDLGSGAYNEQFF.

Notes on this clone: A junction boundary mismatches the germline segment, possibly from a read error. CDR3 region: CASRVRDSNRPQHF. The CDR3 nucleotides are TGCGCCAGCCGCGTCCGGGACAGCAATCGGCCCCAGCATTTT. The rearrangement links TRBV10-1 to TRBJ1-5; TRBD1 aligns across 7 bases. The CDR3 has 14 residues. The V gene's germline CDR1 is WNHNN and CDR2 SYGVQD (reference sequence).

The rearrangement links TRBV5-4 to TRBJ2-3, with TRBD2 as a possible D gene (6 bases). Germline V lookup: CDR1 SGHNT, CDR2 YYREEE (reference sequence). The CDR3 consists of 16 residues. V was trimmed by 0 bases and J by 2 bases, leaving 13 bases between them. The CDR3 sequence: CASSLGGVGATDTQYF. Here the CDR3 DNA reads TGTGCCAGCAGCTTGGGGGGGGTAGGGGCCACAGATACGCAGTATTTT.

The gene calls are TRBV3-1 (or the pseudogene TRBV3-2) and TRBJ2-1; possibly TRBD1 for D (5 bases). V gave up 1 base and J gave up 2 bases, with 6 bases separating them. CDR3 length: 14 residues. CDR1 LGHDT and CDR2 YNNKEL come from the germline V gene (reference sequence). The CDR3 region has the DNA TGTGCCAGCAGCCAAGTGGGGCCCTACAATGAGCAGTTCTTC. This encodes CASSQVGPYNEQFF.

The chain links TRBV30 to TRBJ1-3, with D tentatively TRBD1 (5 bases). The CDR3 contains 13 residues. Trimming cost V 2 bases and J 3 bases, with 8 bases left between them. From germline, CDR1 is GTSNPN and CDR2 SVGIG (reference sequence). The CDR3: CAWSTGGGNTIYF. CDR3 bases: TGTGCCTGGAGTACGGGGGGTGGAAACACCATATATTTT.

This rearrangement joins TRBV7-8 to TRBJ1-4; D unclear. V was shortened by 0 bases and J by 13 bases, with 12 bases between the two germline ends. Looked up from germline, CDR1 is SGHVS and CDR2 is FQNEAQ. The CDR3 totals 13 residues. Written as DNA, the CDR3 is TGTGCCAGCAGCTTAGCGCTCGGGAAGGCACTGTTTTTT. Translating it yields CASSLALGKALFF.

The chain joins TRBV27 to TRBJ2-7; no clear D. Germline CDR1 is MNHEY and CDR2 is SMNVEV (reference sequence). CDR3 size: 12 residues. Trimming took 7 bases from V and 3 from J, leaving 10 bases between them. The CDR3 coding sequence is TGTGCCAGCAACGGCAGGCACTACGAGCAGTACTTC. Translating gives CASNGRHYEQYF.

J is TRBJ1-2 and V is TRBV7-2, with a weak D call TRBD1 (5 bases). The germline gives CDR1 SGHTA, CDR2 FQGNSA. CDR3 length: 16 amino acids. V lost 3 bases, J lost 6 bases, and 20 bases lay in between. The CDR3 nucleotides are TGTGCCAGCAGCTTCGGGGCTTATTTGGGTGGGGATGGCTACACCTTC. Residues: CASSFGAYLGGDGYTF.

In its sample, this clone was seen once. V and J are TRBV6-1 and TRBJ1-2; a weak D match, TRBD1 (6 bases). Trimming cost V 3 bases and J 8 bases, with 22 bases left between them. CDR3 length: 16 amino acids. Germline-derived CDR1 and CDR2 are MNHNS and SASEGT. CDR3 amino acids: CASSDYQQGSSRGYTF. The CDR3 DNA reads TGTGCCAGCAGTGACTATCAACAGGGATCAAGTAGAGGCTACACCTTC.

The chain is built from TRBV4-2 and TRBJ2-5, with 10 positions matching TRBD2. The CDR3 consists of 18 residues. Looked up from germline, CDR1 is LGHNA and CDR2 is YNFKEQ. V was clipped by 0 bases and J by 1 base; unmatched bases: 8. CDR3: CASSQEISGLAIQETQYF. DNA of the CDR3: TGTGCCAGCAGCCAAGAGATATCGGGACTAGCGATCCAAGAGACCCAGTACTTC.

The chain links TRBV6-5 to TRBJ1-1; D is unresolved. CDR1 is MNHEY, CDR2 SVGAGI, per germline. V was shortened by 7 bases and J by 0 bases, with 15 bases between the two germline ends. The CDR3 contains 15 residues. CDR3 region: CASTPPGKMNTEAFF. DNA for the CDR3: TGTGCCAGCACCCCACCCGGGAAAATGAACACTGAAGCTTTCTTT.

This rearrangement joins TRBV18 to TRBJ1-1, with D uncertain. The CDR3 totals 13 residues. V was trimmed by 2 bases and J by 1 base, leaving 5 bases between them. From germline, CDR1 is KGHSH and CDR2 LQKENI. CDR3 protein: CASSPAGNTEAFF. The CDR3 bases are TGTGCCAGCTCACCAGCCGGGAACACTGAAGCTTTCTTT.

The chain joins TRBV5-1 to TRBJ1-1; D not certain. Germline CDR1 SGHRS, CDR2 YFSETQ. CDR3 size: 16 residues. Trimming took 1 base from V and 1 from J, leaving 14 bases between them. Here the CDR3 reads CASSLWGNIPNTEAFF. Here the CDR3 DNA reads TGCGCCAGCAGCTTGTGGGGAAACATCCCGAACACTGAAGCTTTCTTT.